The 16 T cell receptor beta chains presented below share a single source sample, sequenced in a study of Graves' ophthalmopathy and Graves' hyperthyroidism. From RNA, the CDR3 regions of TCR beta chains were amplified and sequenced. First-round RT-PCR employed HTBI primers, with a second-round multiplex PCR after it. TCRdb fed the multiplex PCR reads into MiXCR, producing one record per CDR3 protein. The sample yields 350,000 to 450,000 distinct CDR3 sequences, under 25% seen once. Sequenced input: peripheral blood. Source of these receptors: a woman younger than 30 with stable Graves' hyperthyroidism.

This clonotype was found many times. This chain joins TRBV28 and TRBJ2-7, with 8 bases lining up with TRBD2. Germline trimming cut 6 bases from V and 6 bases from J; bases unmatched to any gene: 13. This CDR3 spans 15 amino acids. The germline V gene has CDR1 MDHEN and CDR2 SYDVKM. The CDR3 nucleotides read TGTGCCAGCAGCAAACTCGGGACTAGGGCCGCCGAGCAGTACTTC. Amino acids: CASSKLGTRAAEQYF. The full variable domain, in which reference TRBV28 and TRBJ2-7 provide the parts outside the CDR3, is DVKVTQSSRYLVKRTGEKVFLECVQDMDHENMFWYRQDPGLGLRLIYFSYDVKMKEKGDIPEGYSVSREKKERFSLILESASTNQTSMYLCASSKLGTRAAEQYFGPGTRLTVT.

This clonotype was counted at least ten times. The V gene is TRBV18, the J gene TRBJ2-7; 7 nucleotides agree with TRBD1. This CDR3 contains 13 residues. V shed 5 bases, J shed 4 bases, and the junction held 5 bases outside the gene matches. The germline CDR1 and CDR2 sequences are KGHSH and LQKENI. The CDR3 is CASSSGQDYEQYF. CDR3 sequence (DNA): TGTGCCAGCTCATCTGGACAGGATTACGAGCAGTACTTC.

The table lists this clonotype with a few counts. The chain carries TRBV4-1 and TRBJ1-2; 8 bases match TRBD1. The V gene's germline CDR1 is MGHRA and CDR2 YSYEKL. This CDR3 has 13 residues. J lost 9 bases, V lost 4 bases, and 7 bases had no gene match. The CDR3 DNA reads as TGCGCCAGCAGCCGCACCCAGGGGGCTCGCTACACCTTC. Protein sequence: CASSRTQGARYTF.

Ten or more counts support this clonotype. The V and J genes are TRBV4-2 and TRBJ2-7, with 12 bases matching TRBD2. The CDR3 spans 15 residues. V shed 4 bases, J shed 2 bases, and the junction held 3 bases outside the gene matches. The germline V gene encodes CDR1 LGHNA and CDR2 YNFKEQ. CDR3 DNA: TGTGCCAGCAGCCCTAGGACTAGCGGGACCTACGAGCAGTACTTC. Amino acids: CASSPRTSGTYEQYF.

This clonotype was recorded a few times. J is TRBJ1-5 and V is TRBV11-2, with D perhaps matching TRBD1 (5 bases). The CDR3 is 14 residues long. Between the trimmed V and J ends, which lost 0 bases and 6 bases, there was a span of 9 bases. Germline CDR1 and CDR2: SGHAT and FQNNGV. The CDR3 nucleotides read TGTGCCAGCAGCTTAGACAGGGCGGCTCAGCCCCAGCATTTT. Amino acid sequence: CASSLDRAAQPQHF.

At least ten counts were recorded for this clonotype. The chain employs TRBV2 and TRBJ2-5; D is perhaps TRBD1 (5 bases). The germline V gene has CDR1 SNHLY and CDR2 FYNNEI. Trimming left V 1 base short and J 7 bases short, with 10 bases between. CDR3 length: 13 residues. CDR3 sequence: CASSEGQGGTQYF. The CDR3 bases are TGTGCCAGCAGTGAAGGCCAGGGCGGGACCCAGTACTTC. Using reference TRBV2 and TRBJ2-5 for the parts outside the CDR3, the full variable domain is EPEVTQTPSHQVTQMGQEVILRCVPISNHLYFYWYRQILGQKVEFLVSFYNNEISEKSEIFDDQFSVERPDGSNFTLKIRSTKLEDSAMYFCASSEGQGGTQYFGPGTRLLVL.

The table lists this clonotype with many counts. V and J are TRBV13 and TRBJ1-1; no reliable D call. The CDR3 consists of 16 residues. Germline-derived CDR1 and CDR2 are PRHDT and FYEKMQ (reference sequence). Trimming shortened V by 2 bases and J by 0 bases, and 13 bases separated the two germline ends. The DNA of the CDR3 is TGTGCCAGCAGCTTACTGCGCCCGACGGTGAACACTGAAGCTTTCTTT. As protein: CASSLLRPTVNTEAFF.

This clonotype was seen ten or more times. This chain joins TRBV20-1 and TRBJ1-1; D may be TRBD1 (6 bases). V lost 1 base, J lost 1 base, and 13 bases lay in between. There are 15 residues in the CDR3. From germline, CDR1 is DFQATT and CDR2 SNEGSKA (reference sequence). The CDR3 nucleotides are TGCAGTGCTAGAGCCAGGACAGCAACGAACACTGAAGCTTTCTTT. Its protein is CSARARTATNTEAFF.

Comments on this clonotype: The junction departs from germline at one end; a sequencing error may be responsible. The chain uses TRBV4-1 and TRBJ2-5; TRBD2 is a possible D gene (6 bases). Looked up from germline, CDR1 is MGHRA and CDR2 is YSYEKL. The CDR3 has 15 residues. Here the CDR3 DNA reads TGCGCCGGCAGCCCGCCGGAGGGCCTTCAAGAGACCCAGTACTTC. This encodes CAGSPPEGLQETQYF.

This clonotype was seen ten or more times. This chain joins TRBV28 and TRBJ1-2; D is perhaps TRBD1 (5 bases). With 6 bases removed from V and 4 bases from J, the gap between germline ends came to 15 bases. The germline gives CDR1 MDHEN, CDR2 SYDVKM. The length of the CDR3 is 14 residues. The CDR3 DNA follows: TGTGCCAGCAGCCACCACAGGCGAGGCTATGGCTACACCTTC. Protein product: CASSHHRRGYGYTF.

This clonotype showed up many times. The chain combines TRBV6-2 or TRBV6-3 with TRBJ1-2; no clear D. Germline CDR1 MNHEY, CDR2 SVGEGT. The CDR3 contains 12 residues. V was cut by 6 bases and J by 8 bases, with 13 bases left in between. For the CDR3, the DNA is TGTGCCAGCAGCCGCGAGGGATTAGGCTACACCTTC. It yields the protein CASSREGLGYTF.

This clonotype was found many times. V is TRBV6-5 and J is TRBJ1-3, with D hard to call. Per germline, CDR1 MNHEY and CDR2 SVGAGI. V lost 0 bases and J lost 0, with 3 bases in between. The CDR3 spans 14 residues. The CDR3 is CASSYSSSGNTIYF. CDR3 coding DNA: TGTGCCAGCAGTTACTCGTCCTCTGGAAACACCATATATTTT.

This clonotype showed up just a few times. The chain joins TRBV18 to TRBJ2-5; D may be TRBD1 (6 bases). The CDR3 covers 14 residues. The germline V and J ends were trimmed by 3 bases and 5 bases, with 13 bases remaining between them. Per the germline V gene, CDR1 is KGHSH and CDR2 is LQKENI. In DNA form, the CDR3 reads TGTGCCAGCTCACCGACACAGGGAGAGGAGACCCAGTACTTC. Translated, it gives CASSPTQGEETQYF.

This clonotype was observed many times. CDR3 nucleotide sequence: TGTGCCAGCAGTTATGCTCCTAGCATCTCCGGGGAGCTGTTTTTT. Protein sequence: CASSYAPSISGELFF. The rearrangement uses TRBV6-2 or TRBV6-3 and TRBJ2-2, with D perhaps TRBD2 (5 bases). Germline CDR1 reads MNHEY; CDR2 reads SVGEGT. The CDR3 spans 15 residues. The V and J ends lost 3 bases and 6 bases respectively, with 14 bases between them.

The table lists this clonotype with many counts. The V call is TRBV5-1, the J call TRBJ1-5; 10 bases match TRBD1. J was trimmed by 3 bases and V by 2 bases; bases with no gene match: 2. CDR3 length: 15 residues. Germline V CDR1 and CDR2: SGHRS, YFSETQ. CDR3 bases: TGCGCCAGCAGCTTTGGGACAGGGGTCAATCAGCCCCAGCATTTT. Translation: CASSFGTGVNQPQHF. Filled out from reference TRBV5-1 and TRBJ1-5, the complete variable domain reads KAGVTQTPRYLIKTRGQQVTLSCSPISGHRSVSWYQQTPGQGLQFLFEYFSETQRNKGNFPGRFSGRQFSNSRSEMNVSTLELGDSALYLCASSFGTGVNQPQHFGDGTRLSIL.

This chain links TRBV10-3 with TRBJ2-5, with TRBD2 matching over 11 bases. Trimming removed 5 bases from V and 1 base from J; junction bases left unmatched: 3. CDR3 length: 15 residues. CDR1 is ENHRY, CDR2 SYGVKD, per germline. DNA of the CDR3: TGTGCCATCAGTCTAGCGGGAGGCCCCCAAGAGACCCAGTACTTC. It translates to CAISLAGGPQETQYF.